A selection of T cell receptor beta chains follows, all from one sample in a study of cytomegalovirus exposure and HLA in healthy donors. TCRdb's table, derived via immunoSEQ multiplex PCR, lists solely in-frame clones and lacks some. The sample records approximately 140,000 clones, around 65% being singletons. The source material was PBMCs. Receptors originate from a woman in her fifties or sixties in good health and CMV-seronegative. Both conserved end residues are part of each CDR3. The D gene is left open where the match is weak. Size is omitted from some rows. Given values are once, few, many or a class for expanded clones.

>TRBV18|TRBJ1-1|.|.
CASSPTGNTEAFF
TGTGCCAGCTCACCTACTGGGAACACTGAAGCTTTCTTT
>TRBV7-3|TRBJ2-1|.|.
CASSPGGSTEQFF
TGTGCCAGCAGCCCCGGTGGTAGCACTGAGCAGTTCTTC
>TRBV6-4|TRBJ2-7|TRBD2|.
CASSDTGTRPPYEQYF
TGTGCCAGCAGTGACACCGGGACTAGACCCCCCTACGAGCAGTACTTC
>TRBV19|TRBJ2-5|.|once
CASKLGSAGSQETQYF
TGTGCCAGTAAGTTAGGGTCTGCGGGAAGCCAAGAGACCCAGTACTTC
>TRBV7-6|TRBJ1-6|.|.
CASSLGPTGRNSPLHF
TGTGCCAGCAGCTTAGGTCCCACAGGAAGGAATTCACCCCTCCACTTT
>TRBV5-1|TRBJ2-1|TRBD2|few
CASSSTSGLAGANEQFF
TGCGCCAGCAGCTCCACCTCCGGACTAGCGGGAGCCAATGAGCAGTTCTTC
>TRBV5-1|TRBJ2-3|TRBD2|.
CASSFTGGGATDTQYF
TGCGCCAGCAGCTTTACTGGCGGGGGGGCTACAGATACGCAGTATTTT
>TRBV7-2|TRBJ1-4|.|.
CASSLQFNEKLFF
TGTGCCAGCAGCTTGCAGTTTAATGAAAAACTGTTTTTT
>TRBV4-3|TRBJ2-5|.|.
CASSQYWEGGGANNQETQYF
TGCGCCAGCAGCCAATACTGGGAGGGCGGGGGCGCCAACAACCAAGAGACCCAGTACTTC
>TRBV28|TRBJ2-3|.|.
CASGGTAQRGTQYF
TGTGCCAGCGGAGGGACAGCCCAAAGGGGTACGCAGTATTTT
>TRBV6-1|TRBJ1-6|TRBD1|.
CASSASAFREGASYNSPLHF
TGTGCCAGCAGTGCTTCGGCTTTTCGCGAGGGGGCCTCCTATAATTCACCCCTCCACTTT
>TRBV7-2|TRBJ2-1|.|.
CASSLPRGSEQFF
TGTGCCAGCAGCTTACCCCGGGGGAGTGAGCAGTTCTTC
>TRBV7-6|TRBJ2-1|TRBD2|.
CASSLFIPGLAGVANEQFF
TGTGCCAGCAGCCTATTCATCCCGGGACTAGCGGGAGTGGCGAATGAGCAGTTCTTC
>TRBV19|TRBJ1-4|.|.
CASSVSSGSEKLFF
TGTGCCAGTAGTGTTTCTAGTGGGTCAGAAAAACTGTTTTTT
>TRBV14|TRBJ2-1|TRBD2|.
CASSHGTTFRNEQFF
TGTGCCAGCAGCCACGGGACTACCTTCCGCAATGAGCAGTTCTTC
>TRBV5-5|TRBJ1-2|TRBD1|.
CASSPGTGERNYGYTF
TGTGCCAGCAGCCCCGGGACAGGGGAGAGAAACTATGGCTACACCTTC
>TRBV2|TRBJ1-4|.|few
CASRRRTSGEKLFF
TGTGCCAGCCGGAGAAGGACTAGTGGTGAAAAACTGTTTTTT
>TRBV5-1|TRBJ2-2|TRBD2|.
CASSAGLAGGEGTGELFF
TGCGCCAGCAGCGCGGGACTAGCGGGGGGAGAAGGCACCGGGGAGCTGTTTTTT
>TRBV6-1|TRBJ1-6|.|.
CASKRDTYNSPLHF
TGTGCCAGCAAGCGGGACACCTATAATTCACCCCTCCACTTT
>TRBV19|TRBJ1-3|.|.
CASSGDRSSGNTIYF
TGTGCCAGTAGTGGAGACAGGAGCTCTGGAAACACCATATATTTT
>TRBV19|TRBJ2-7|TRBD1|.
CASSSGGQVPYEQYF
TGTGCCAGTAGTTCTGGGGGACAGGTCCCCTACGAGCAGTACTTC
>TRBV7-2|TRBJ2-3|.|few
CASSPDYGTDTQYF
TGTGCCAGCAGCCCAGACTACGGTACAGATACGCAGTATTTT
>TRBV7-2|TRBJ2-7|TRBD2|.
CASSLAGLAGGEQYF
TGTGCCAGCAGCTTAGCGGGACTAGCGGGAGGCGAGCAGTACTTC
>TRBV5-4|TRBJ1-3|TRBD1|.
CASSPTGAGNTIYF
TGTGCCAGCAGTCCTACAGGGGCTGGAAACACCATATATTTT
>TRBV6-6|TRBJ1-1|.|.
CASRWSGADTEAFF
TGTGCCAGCAGGTGGTCAGGGGCGGACACTGAAGCTTTCTTT
>TRBV6-5|TRBJ1-2|.|few
CASSYSEWGGYGYTF
TGTGCCAGCAGTTACTCGGAGTGGGGGGGCTATGGCTACACCTTC
>TRBV5-1|TRBJ1-1|TRBD1|.
CASTPNDRVAEAFF
TGCGCCAGCACCCCAAACGACAGGGTCGCTGAAGCTTTCTTT
>TRBV7-7|TRBJ2-5|TRBD1|.
CASSLNRGPPETQYF
TGTGCTAGCAGTTTGAACAGGGGGCCCCCAGAGACCCAGTACTTC
>TRBV15|TRBJ1-2|TRBD1|.
CATSRDGDRGLGYTF
TGTGCCACCAGCAGAGATGGGGACAGGGGACTTGGCTACACCTTT
>TRBV19|TRBJ1-1|.|.
CASKGRDLPTEAFF
TGTGCCAGTAAGGGGAGGGACCTACCCACTGAAGCTTTCTTT
>TRBV25-1|TRBJ2-2|TRBD1|.
CASTGVGTGELFF
TGTGCCAGTACAGGGGTTGGCACCGGGGAGCTGTTTTTT
>TRBV23-1|TRBJ2-3|TRBD1|.
CANPRGLVDTQYF
TGCGCCAACCCCAGGGGGCTTGTGGATACGCAGTATTTT
>TRBV28|TRBJ2-4|TRBD1|.
CASSSMTGGAGIQYF
TGTGCCAGCAGTTCGATGACAGGGGGCGCGGGAATTCAGTACTTC
>TRBV7-2|TRBJ2-5|TRBD2|.
CASRLMAGEAQYF
TGTGCCAGCAGGTTAATGGCGGGGGAGGCCCAGTACTTC
>TRBV28|TRBJ2-6|.|.
CASSRASGVGGANVLTF
TGTGCCAGCAGCCGCGCCTCAGGGGTTGGTGGGGCCAACGTCCTGACTTTC
>TRBV2|TRBJ2-1|TRBD2|few
CASSETGRVGSYNEQFF
TGTGCCAGCAGTGAAACGGGGAGGGTGGGGTCCTACAATGAGCAGTTCTTC
>TRBV11-3|TRBJ2-1|TRBD2|.
CASSSSPSGGPNEQFF
TGTGCCAGCAGCTCGAGTCCTAGCGGGGGACCCAATGAGCAGTTCTTC
>TRBV7-9|TRBJ1-4|.|few
CASLEIGAINEKLFF
TGTGCCAGCTTGGAAATTGGGGCGATTAATGAAAAACTGTTTTTT
>TRBV4-3|TRBJ2-1|.|once
CASSQDIGRGVNEQFF
TGCGCCAGCAGCCAAGATATCGGGAGAGGCGTCAATGAGCAGTTCTTC
>TRBV6-6|TRBJ2-7|.|.
CASSSGTRPGDF
TGTGCCAGCAGTTCCGGGACACGGCCAGGCGACTTC
>TRBV7-9|TRBJ1-2|TRBD1|once
CSSSLGGQSYGYTF
TGTTCCAGCAGCTTAGGGGGACAGTCCTATGGCTACACCTTC
>TRBV27|TRBJ2-7|TRBD1|.
CASRLQGAGYEQYF
TGTGCCAGCAGGCTACAGGGGGCTGGCTACGAGCAGTACTTC
>TRBV7-2|TRBJ2-6|TRBD1|.
CASSRQGSGANVLTF
TGTGCCAGCAGCCGACAGGGCTCTGGGGCCAACGTCCTGACTTTC
>TRBV18|TRBJ1-5|TRBD1|.
CASSPRTGDNQPQHF
TGTGCCAGCTCACCCCGGACAGGGGACAATCAGCCCCAGCATTTT
>TRBV18|TRBJ2-7|.|once
CASSPDSEQYF
TGTGCCAGCTCACCTGACTCCGAGCAGTACTTC
>TRBV7-9|TRBJ1-3|.|.
CSSSPKVRVGNTIYF
TGTTCCAGCAGCCCAAAGGTCAGGGTGGGAAACACCATATATTTT
>TRBV15|TRBJ2-3|TRBD1|.
CATSRGGTGREYF
TGTGCCACCAGCAGAGGGGGGACAGGGAGGGAGTATTTT
>TRBV28|TRBJ2-7|TRBD1|.
CASRQGSYEQYF
TGTGCCAGCCGACAGGGCTCCTACGAGCAGTACTTC
>TRBV5-1|TRBJ2-5|TRBD1|.
CASLQGVGQETQYF
TGCGCCAGCTTACAGGGGGTCGGGCAAGAGACCCAGTACTTC
>TRBV5-1|TRBJ1-1|.|once
CASSSTIGAEAFF
TGCGCCAGCAGCTCGACAATTGGCGCTGAAGCTTTCTTT
>TRBV1|TRBJ2-1|.|once
CTSSPNRGGAKPPRNEQFF
TGCACCAGCAGCCCCAATAGAGGGGGGGCCAAACCCCCCCGAAATGAGCAGTTCTTC
>TRBV21-1|TRBJ2-5|.|.
CASSLVGLAGDQETQYF
TGTGCCAGCAGCCTCGTCGGACTAGCGGGGGACCAAGAGACCCAGTACTTC
>TRBV5-1|TRBJ2-3|TRBD1|.
CASSLRRGLGDTQYF
TGCGCCAGCAGCTTGCGCAGGGGGCTGGGAGATACGCAGTATTTT
>TRBV9|TRBJ1-2|TRBD1|few
CASSAGQGARYGYTF
TGTGCCAGCAGCGCGGGACAGGGGGCGCGGTATGGCTACACCTTC
>TRBV5-1|TRBJ2-7|TRBD1|few
CASKYQGGPSYEQYF
TGCGCCAGCAAATACCAAGGGGGCCCCTCCTACGAGCAGTACTTC
>TRBV7-8|TRBJ1-1|.|once
CASSLAGQLNTEAFF
TGTGCCAGCAGCTTAGCGGGGCAGCTAAACACTGAAGCTTTCTTT
>TRBV11-2|TRBJ2-3|TRBD2|.
CASSSGLAAWWADTQYF
TGTGCCAGCAGCTCCGGACTAGCGGCGTGGTGGGCAGATACGCAGTATTTT
>TRBV11-3|TRBJ2-1|.|.
CASSSSGLIPGEQFF
TGTGCCAGCAGTTCAAGCGGGCTCATCCCCGGGGAGCAGTTCTTC
>TRBV19|TRBJ1-2|TRBD1|.
CASSTQGQGSGGYTF
TGTGCCAGTAGTACCCAAGGACAGGGGTCCGGTGGCTACACCTTC